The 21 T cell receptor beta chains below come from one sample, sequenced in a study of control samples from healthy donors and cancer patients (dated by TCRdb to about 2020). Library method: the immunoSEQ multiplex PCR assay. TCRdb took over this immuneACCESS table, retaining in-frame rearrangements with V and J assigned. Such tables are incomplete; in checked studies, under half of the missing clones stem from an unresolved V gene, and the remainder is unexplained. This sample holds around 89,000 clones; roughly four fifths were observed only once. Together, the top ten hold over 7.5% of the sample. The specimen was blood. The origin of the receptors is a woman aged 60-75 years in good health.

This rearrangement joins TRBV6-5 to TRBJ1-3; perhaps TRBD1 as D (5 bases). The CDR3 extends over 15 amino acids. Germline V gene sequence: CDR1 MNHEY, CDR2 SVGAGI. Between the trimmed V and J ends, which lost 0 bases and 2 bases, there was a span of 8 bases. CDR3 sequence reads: CASSYSRGPGNTIYF. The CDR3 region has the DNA TGTGCCAGCAGTTACTCGCGGGGCCCTGGAAACACCATATATTTT.

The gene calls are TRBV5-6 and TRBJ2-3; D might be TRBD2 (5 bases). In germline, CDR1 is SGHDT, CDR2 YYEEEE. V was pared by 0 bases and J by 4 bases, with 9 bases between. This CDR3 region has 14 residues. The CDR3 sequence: CASSLGGLADTQYF. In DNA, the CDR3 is TGTGCCAGCAGCTTGGGCGGGCTTGCAGATACGCAGTATTTT.

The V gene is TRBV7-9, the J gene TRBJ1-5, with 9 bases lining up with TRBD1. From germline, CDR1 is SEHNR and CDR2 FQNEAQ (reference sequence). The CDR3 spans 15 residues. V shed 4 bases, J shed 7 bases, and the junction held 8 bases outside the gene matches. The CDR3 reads CASSSTDRGFQPQHF. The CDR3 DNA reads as TGTGCCAGCAGCTCTACGGACAGGGGATTCCAGCCCCAGCATTTT.

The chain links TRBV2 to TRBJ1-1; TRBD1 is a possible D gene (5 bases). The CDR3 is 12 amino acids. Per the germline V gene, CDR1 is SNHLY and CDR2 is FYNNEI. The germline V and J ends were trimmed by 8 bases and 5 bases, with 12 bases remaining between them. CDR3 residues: CASVGAATEAFF. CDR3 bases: TGTGCCAGCGTAGGGGCGGCTACTGAAGCTTTCTTT.

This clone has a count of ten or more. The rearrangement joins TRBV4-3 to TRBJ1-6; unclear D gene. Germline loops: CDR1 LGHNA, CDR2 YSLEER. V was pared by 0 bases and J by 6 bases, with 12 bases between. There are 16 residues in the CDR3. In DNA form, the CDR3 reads TGCGCCAGCAGCCAAGACCCGGGGATGTCTAATTCACCCCTCCACTTT. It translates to CASSQDPGMSNSPLHF.

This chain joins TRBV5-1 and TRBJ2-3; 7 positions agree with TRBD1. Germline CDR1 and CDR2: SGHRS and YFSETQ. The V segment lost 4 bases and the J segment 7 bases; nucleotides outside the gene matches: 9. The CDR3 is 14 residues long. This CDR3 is CASSAGQVGNTQYF. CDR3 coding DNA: TGCGCCAGCAGCGCCGGACAGGTCGGGAATACGCAGTATTTT.

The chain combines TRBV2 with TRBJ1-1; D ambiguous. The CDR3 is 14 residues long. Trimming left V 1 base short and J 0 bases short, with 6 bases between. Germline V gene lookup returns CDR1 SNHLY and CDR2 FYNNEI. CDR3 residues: CASSEGRLNTEAFF. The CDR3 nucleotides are TGTGCCAGCAGTGAAGGGAGACTGAACACTGAAGCTTTCTTT.

The CDR3 region is CASSVGASGRTDTQYF. The CDR3 DNA reads TGTGCCAGCAGCGTAGGGGCTAGCGGACGCACAGATACGCAGTATTTT. The rearrangement links TRBV9 to TRBJ2-3; 7 positions match TRBD2. The junction had 5 bases not matched to a gene; V was cut back by 0 bases and J by 1 base. Germline V gives CDR1 SGDLS, CDR2 YYNGEE. The CDR3 runs to 16 residues.

This chain's CDR3 is CASSQEPGTSVRDTEAFF. The CDR3 DNA reads TGCGCCAGCAGCCAAGAGCCCGGGACTTCCGTCCGGGACACTGAAGCTTTCTTT. The genes are TRBV4-3 and TRBJ1-1; D possibly corresponds to TRBD1 (5 bases). This CDR3 is built from 18 residues. V dropped 0 bases and J dropped 3 bases, with 20 bases sitting between them. Germline V gene sequence: CDR1 LGHNA, CDR2 YSLEER.

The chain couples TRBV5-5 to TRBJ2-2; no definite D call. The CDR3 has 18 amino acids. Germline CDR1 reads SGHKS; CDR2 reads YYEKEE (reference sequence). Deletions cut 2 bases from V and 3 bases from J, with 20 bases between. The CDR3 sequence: CASSLPTIGSPDTGELFF. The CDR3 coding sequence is TGTGCCAGCAGCTTACCAACGATAGGGTCCCCGGACACCGGGGAGCTGTTTTTT.

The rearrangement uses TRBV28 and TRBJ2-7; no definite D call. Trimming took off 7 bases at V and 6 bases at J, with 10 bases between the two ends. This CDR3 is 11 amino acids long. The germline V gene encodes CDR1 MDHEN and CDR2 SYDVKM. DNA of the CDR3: TGTGCCAGCACCTCCCGTCTCGAGCAGTACTTC. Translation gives CASTSRLEQYF.

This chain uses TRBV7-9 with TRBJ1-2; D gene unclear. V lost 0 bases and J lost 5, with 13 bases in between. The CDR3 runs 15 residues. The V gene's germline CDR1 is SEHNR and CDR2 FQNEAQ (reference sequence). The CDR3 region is CASSLAPFRLYGYTF. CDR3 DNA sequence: TGTGCCAGCAGCTTAGCTCCCTTTCGATTATATGGCTACACCTTC.

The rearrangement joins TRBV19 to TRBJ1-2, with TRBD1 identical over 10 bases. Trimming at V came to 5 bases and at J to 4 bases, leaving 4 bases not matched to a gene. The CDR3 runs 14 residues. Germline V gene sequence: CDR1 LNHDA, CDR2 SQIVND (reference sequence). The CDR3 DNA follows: TGTGCCAGTAGTTTTGGGGACAGGGGCTATGGCTACACCTTC. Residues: CASSFGDRGYGYTF.

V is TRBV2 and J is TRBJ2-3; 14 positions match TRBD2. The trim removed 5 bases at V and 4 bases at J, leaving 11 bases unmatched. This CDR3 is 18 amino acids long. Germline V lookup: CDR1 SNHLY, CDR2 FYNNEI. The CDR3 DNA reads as TGTGCCAGCAGTATTCCACGGACTAGCGGGAGGTTGTCAGATACGCAGTATTTT. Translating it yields CASSIPRTSGRLSDTQYF.

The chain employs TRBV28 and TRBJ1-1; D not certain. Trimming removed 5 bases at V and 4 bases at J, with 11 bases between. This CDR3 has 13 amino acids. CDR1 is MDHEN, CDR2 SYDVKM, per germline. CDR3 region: CASSKPPSTEAFF. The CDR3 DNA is TGTGCCAGCAGTAAGCCCCCCAGCACTGAAGCTTTCTTT.

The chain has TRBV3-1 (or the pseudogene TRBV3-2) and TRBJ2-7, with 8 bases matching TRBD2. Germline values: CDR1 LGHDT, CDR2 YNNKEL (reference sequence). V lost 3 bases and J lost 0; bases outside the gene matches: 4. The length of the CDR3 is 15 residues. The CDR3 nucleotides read TGTGCCAGCAGCCAGAGCGGGGGCAGCTCCTACGAGCAGTACTTC. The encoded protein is CASSQSGGSSYEQYF.

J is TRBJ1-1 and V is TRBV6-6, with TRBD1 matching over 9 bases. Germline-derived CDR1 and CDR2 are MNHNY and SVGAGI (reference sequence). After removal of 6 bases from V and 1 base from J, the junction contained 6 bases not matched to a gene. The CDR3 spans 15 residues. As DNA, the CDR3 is TGTGCCAGCAGCCGTACAGGGGGCACGAACACTGAAGCTTTCTTT. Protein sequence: CASSRTGGTNTEAFF.

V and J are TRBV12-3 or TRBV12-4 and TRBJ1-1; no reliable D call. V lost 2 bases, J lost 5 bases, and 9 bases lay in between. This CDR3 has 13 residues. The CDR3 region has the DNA TGTGCCAGCAGTTTAAAGGGTAAGACTGAAGCTTTCTTT. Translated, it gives CASSLKGKTEAFF.

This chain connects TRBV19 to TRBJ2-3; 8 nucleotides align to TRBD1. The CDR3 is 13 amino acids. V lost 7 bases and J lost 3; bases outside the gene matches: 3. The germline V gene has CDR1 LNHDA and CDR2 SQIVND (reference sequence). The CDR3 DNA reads TGTGCCAGTAACACAGGGGGAACAGATACGCAGTATTTT. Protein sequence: CASNTGGTDTQYF.

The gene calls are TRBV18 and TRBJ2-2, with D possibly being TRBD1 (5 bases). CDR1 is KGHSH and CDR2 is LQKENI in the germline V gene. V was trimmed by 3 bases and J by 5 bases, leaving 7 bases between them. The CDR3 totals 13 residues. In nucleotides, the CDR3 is TGTGCCAGCTCACCGACAGCAACCGGGGAGCTGTTTTTT. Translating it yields CASSPTATGELFF. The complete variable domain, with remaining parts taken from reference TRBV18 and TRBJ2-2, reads NAGVMQNPRHLVRRRGQEARLRCSPMKGHSHVYWYRQLPEEGLKFMVYLQKENIIDESGMPKERFSAEFPKEGPSILRIQQVVRGDSAAYFCASSPTATGELFFGEGSRLTVL.

CDR3: CASSPGHLNYGYTF. The CDR3 DNA sequence: TGTGCCAGCAGCCCGGGACACCTGAACTATGGCTACACCTTC. V is TRBV11-2 and J is TRBJ1-2; possible D gene TRBD1, 6 bases. This CDR3 has 14 amino acids. Germline-derived CDR1 and CDR2 are SGHAT and FQNNGV. The V end lost 5 bases, the J end lost 2 bases, and 12 bases lay between the germline ends.